This section outlines one TCR beta chain sequence together with its context. The CDR3 has 14 residues. CDR1 is MDHEN and CDR2 is SYDVKM in the germline V gene. The V and J ends lost 8 bases and 7 bases respectively, with 20 bases between them. The record originates from a study of blood T cells in healthy people across ages. Whole-study context: When template switching was applied, about one barcoded beta molecule was captured per two T cells.

Primed by a sample-barcoded 5' primer and a J-beta primer mix, a second PCR proceeded for roughly 7 to 11 cycles. TCRdb redid the calling of the 5' RACE reads with MiXCR, one entry per CDR3 protein. The sample lists about 580,000 distinct CDR3 sequences, around 48% seen once, with 20% to 25% in the top ten. Peripheral blood from each donor was collected in a volume of 8.5 to 10 milliliters. Samples each had at least 5 micrograms of total RNA extracted. This TCR was sampled from a man at least 80 years old in good health. The chain uses TRBV28 and TRBJ1-2; weak D call: TRBD1 (5 bases). Sequencing was done on a sample of blood. The CDR3 sequence: CASSVQGRGGGYTF. In DNA form, the CDR3 reads TGTGCCAGCTCTGTCCAGGGAAGGGGAGGTGGCTACACCTTC.